This T cell receptor beta chain was recovered during a study of blood T cell repertoires in COVID-19. The CDR3 length is 15 residues. Germline CDR1 and CDR2: WNHNN and SYGVQD (reference sequence). V was clipped by 5 bases and J by 8 bases; unmatched bases: 10. The participants were between about 18 and 90 years old and came from fewer than 25 US areas. Donors in Cohort 3 counted as recovered after two negative PCRs, clearance, or symptom resolution. This clone was found a few times. The data were produced by immunoSEQ multiplex PCR, yet TCRdb's version contains in-frame clones alone and is incomplete. This sample has 150,000 to 200,000 clones, with roughly four fifths found just once.

The clonotype originates from a man in his fifties or sixties who had recovered from COVID-19. The material sequenced was PBMCs or T cells enriched from blood (not recorded which). The chain links TRBV10-1 to TRBJ1-4, with 8 nucleotides matching TRBD1. The CDR3 here is CASSSGTGGTEKLFF. The CDR3 bases are TGCGCCAGCAGTTCAGGGACAGGAGGGACGGAAAAACTGTTTTTT.